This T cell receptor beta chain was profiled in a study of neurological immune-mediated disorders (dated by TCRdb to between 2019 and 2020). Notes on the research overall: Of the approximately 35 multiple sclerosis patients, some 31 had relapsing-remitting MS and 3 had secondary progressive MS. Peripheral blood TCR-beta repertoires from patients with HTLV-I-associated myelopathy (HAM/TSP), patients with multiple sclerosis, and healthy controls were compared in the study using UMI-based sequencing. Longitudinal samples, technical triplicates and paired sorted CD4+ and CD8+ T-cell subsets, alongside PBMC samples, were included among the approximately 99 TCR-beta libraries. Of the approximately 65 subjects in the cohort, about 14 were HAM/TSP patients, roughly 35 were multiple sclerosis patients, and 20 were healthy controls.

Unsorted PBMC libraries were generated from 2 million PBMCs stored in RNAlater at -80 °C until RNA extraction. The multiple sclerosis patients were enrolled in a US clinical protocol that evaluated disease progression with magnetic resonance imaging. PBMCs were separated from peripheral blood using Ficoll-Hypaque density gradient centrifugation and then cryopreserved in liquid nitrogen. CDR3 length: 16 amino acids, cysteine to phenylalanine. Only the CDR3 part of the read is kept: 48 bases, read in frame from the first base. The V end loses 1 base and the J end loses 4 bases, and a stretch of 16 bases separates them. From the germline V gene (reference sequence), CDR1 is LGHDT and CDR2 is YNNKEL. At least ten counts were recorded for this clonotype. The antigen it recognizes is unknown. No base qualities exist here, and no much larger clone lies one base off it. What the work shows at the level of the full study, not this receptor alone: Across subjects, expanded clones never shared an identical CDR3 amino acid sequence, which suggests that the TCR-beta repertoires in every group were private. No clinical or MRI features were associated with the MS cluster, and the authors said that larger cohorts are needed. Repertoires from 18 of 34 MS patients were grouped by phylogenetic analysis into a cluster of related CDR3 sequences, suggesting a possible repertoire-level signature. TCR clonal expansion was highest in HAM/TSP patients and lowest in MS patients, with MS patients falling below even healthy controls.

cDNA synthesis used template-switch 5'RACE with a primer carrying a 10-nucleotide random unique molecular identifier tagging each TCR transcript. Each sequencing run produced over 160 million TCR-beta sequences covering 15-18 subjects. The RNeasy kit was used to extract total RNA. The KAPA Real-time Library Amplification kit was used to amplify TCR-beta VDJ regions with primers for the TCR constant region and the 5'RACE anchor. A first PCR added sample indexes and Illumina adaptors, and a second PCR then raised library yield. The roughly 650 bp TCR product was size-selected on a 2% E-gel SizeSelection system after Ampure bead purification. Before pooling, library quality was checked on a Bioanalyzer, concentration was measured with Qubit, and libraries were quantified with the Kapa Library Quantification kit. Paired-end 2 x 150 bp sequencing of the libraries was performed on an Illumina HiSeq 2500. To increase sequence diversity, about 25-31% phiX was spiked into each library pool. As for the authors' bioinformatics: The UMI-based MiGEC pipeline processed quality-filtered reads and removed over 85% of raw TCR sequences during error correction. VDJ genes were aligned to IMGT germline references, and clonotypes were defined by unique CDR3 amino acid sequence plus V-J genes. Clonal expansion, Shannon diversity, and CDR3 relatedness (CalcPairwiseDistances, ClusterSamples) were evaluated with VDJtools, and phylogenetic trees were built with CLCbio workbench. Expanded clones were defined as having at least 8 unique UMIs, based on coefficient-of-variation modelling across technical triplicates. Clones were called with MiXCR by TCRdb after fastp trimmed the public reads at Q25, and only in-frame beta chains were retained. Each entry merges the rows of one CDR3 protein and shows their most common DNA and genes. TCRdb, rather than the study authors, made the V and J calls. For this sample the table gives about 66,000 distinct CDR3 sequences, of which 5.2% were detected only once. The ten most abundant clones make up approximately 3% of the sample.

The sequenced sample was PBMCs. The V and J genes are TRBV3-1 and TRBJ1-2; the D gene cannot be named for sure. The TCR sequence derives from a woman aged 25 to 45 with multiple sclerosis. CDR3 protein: CASSQGLPQEPYGYTF. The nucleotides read TGTGCCAGCAGCCAAGGGCTCCCCCAGGAACCCTATGGCTACACCTTC. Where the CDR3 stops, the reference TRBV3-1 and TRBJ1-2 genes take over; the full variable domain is DTAVSQTPKYLVTQMGNDKSIKCEQNLGHDTMYWYKQDSKKFLKIMFSYNNKELIINETVPNRFSPKSPDKAHLNLHINSLELGDSAVYFCASSQGLPQEPYGYTFGSGTRLTVV.